These 15 T cell receptor beta chains originate from one sample sequenced in a study of blood T cell repertoires in COVID-19 (TCRdb year 2020). Library preparation employed the immunoSEQ multiplex PCR assay. The immuneACCESS repertoire file appears here via TCRdb, limited to in-frame rearrangements. These files lack a portion of the clones; in checked studies, under half of the deficit traces to unresolved V genes, and the cause of the others is not known. This sample is represented by approximately 44,000 clones; 70% to 90% of them were singletons. The ten most abundant clones make up under 9% of the sample. The sequencing input was peripheral blood. Receptors originate from a man aged 60-69 years with active COVID-19.

V is TRBV12-5 and J is TRBJ2-1, with D perhaps matching TRBD2 (5 bases). This CDR3 comprises 15 residues. Germline CDR1 LGHNT, CDR2 FRNRAP. Trimming took off 5 bases at V and 0 bases at J, with 11 bases between the two ends. The CDR3 coding sequence is TGTGCTAGTGGTCCCCCAGCGGACTCCTACAATGAGCAGTTCTTC. It translates to CASGPPADSYNEQFF.

V gene TRBV27 combines with J gene TRBJ2-7; D is perhaps TRBD1 (5 bases). Germline values: CDR1 MNHEY, CDR2 SMNVEV (reference sequence). The V and J ends lost 6 bases and 3 bases respectively, with 12 bases between them. The CDR3 spans 13 residues. For the CDR3, the DNA is TGTGCCAGCAGGGGGCGCGACGTCTACGAGCAGTACTTC. It codes for CASRGRDVYEQYF.

CDR3 residues: CASSRSYNEQFF. In DNA form, the CDR3 reads TGTGCCAGCAGCCGGTCCTACAATGAGCAGTTCTTC. The chain couples TRBV28 to TRBJ2-1; D remains unclear. The germline V gene encodes CDR1 MDHEN and CDR2 SYDVKM. The CDR3 runs to 12 residues. The V and J ends lost 6 bases and 1 base respectively, with 4 bases between them.

J is TRBJ1-3 and V is TRBV6-5; D perhaps matches TRBD1 (5 bases). The CDR3 loop spans 12 amino acids. Trimming took off 11 bases at V and 2 bases at J, with 10 bases between the two ends. Germline CDR1 reads MNHEY; CDR2 reads SVGAGI. CDR3 nucleotides: TGTGCCTCTCGGGGGACTGGAAACACCATATATTTT. Encoded protein: CASRGTGNTIYF.

This clone was detected once. The chain uses TRBV3-1 (or the pseudogene TRBV3-2) and TRBJ1-5; D is uncertain. There are 13 residues in the CDR3. CDR1 and CDR2 from the germline V gene are LGHDT and YNNKEL (reference sequence). Deletions cut 4 bases from V and 5 bases from J, with 9 bases between. DNA for the CDR3: TGTGCCAGCAGCCGGAGTTTTGATCAGCCCCAGCATTTT. Translation: CASSRSFDQPQHF.

The chain employs TRBV28 and TRBJ2-7; D ambiguous. V lost 6 bases to trimming and J lost 5 bases, with 17 bases between them. The CDR3 contains 14 residues. Germline V gene sequence: CDR1 MDHEN, CDR2 SYDVKM. CDR3 sequence: CASRTVLRAHEQYF. The DNA of the CDR3 is TGTGCCAGCAGAACGGTCCTGAGAGCCCACGAGCAGTACTTC.

This rearrangement joins TRBV7-9 to TRBJ2-7; D unresolved. Per the germline V gene, CDR1 is SEHNR and CDR2 is FQNEAQ (reference sequence). V lost 1 base and J lost 7, with 8 bases in between. The CDR3 contains 12 residues. The CDR3 region is CASSLEAREQYF. In DNA, the CDR3 is TGTGCCAGCAGCTTAGAGGCGCGGGAGCAGTACTTC.

In this sample, this clone turned up once. This chain uses TRBV6-6 with TRBJ1-1; D gene uncertain. Germline-derived CDR1 and CDR2 are MNHNY and SVGAGI (reference sequence). The CDR3 totals 15 residues. V gave up 0 bases and J gave up 1 base, with 9 bases separating them. Here the CDR3 reads CASSYSTPQNTEAFF. CDR3 bases: TGTGCCAGCAGTTACTCGACACCGCAGAACACTGAAGCTTTCTTT.

This chain uses TRBV28 with TRBJ2-3; 9 bases agree with TRBD2. Germline assignment: CDR1 MDHEN and CDR2 SYDVKM. The CDR3 length is 18 residues. With 5 bases clipped from V and 1 base from J, the junction kept 13 bases outside the gene matches. The CDR3 bases are TGTGCCAGCAGTCCCCGGGACTCTAGCGGGGCTCGCACAGATACGCAGTATTTT. Its protein product is CASSPRDSSGARTDTQYF. The variable domain in full, completed from reference TRBV28 and TRBJ2-3, reads DVKVTQSSRYLVKRTGEKVFLECVQDMDHENMFWYRQDPGLGLRLIYFSYDVKMKEKGDIPEGYSVSREKKERFSLILESASTNQTSMYLCASSPRDSSGARTDTQYFGPGTRLTVL.

About this clone: The junction shows a germline mismatch at one end, possibly a read error. V is TRBV3-1 (or the pseudogene TRBV3-2) and J is TRBJ1-5; 7 bases are shared with TRBD1. CDR1 LGHDT and CDR2 YNNKEL come from the germline V gene (reference sequence). The CDR3 sequence is 15 residues long. The chain's CDR3 is CASSKDREVNQPQHF. The CDR3 DNA reads TGTGCCAGCAGCAAAGACAGGGAGGTTAATCAGCCCCAGCATTTT.

The rearrangement joins TRBV19 to TRBJ1-2; D not certain. V lost 3 bases and J 5 bases, leaving 10 bases between the germline ends. The CDR3 covers 13 residues. CDR1 is LNHDA, CDR2 SQIVND, per germline (reference sequence). The CDR3 bases are TGTGCCAGTAGTATCACAGCATCTTATGGCTACACCTTC. It codes for CASSITASYGYTF.

CDR3 amino acids: CASGFRGRVNTGELFF. The CDR3 nucleotides read TGTGCCAGCGGTTTCCGCGGGAGGGTAAACACCGGGGAGCTGTTTTTT. This rearrangement joins TRBV7-2 to TRBJ2-2; TRBD2 matches 9 bases. V was pared by 8 bases and J by 2 bases, with 9 bases of the junction left unmatched. The V gene's germline CDR1 is SGHTA and CDR2 FQGNSA. The CDR3 contains 16 residues.

The V call is TRBV2, the J call TRBJ2-1; TRBD1 matches at 11 bases. V trimming: 9 bases; J trimming: 8 bases; junction bases outside the gene matches: 6. The CDR3 covers 13 residues. CDR1 and CDR2 from the germline V gene are SNHLY and FYNNEI. CDR3 in amino acids: CARGTGGYDEQFF. In DNA, the CDR3 is TGTGCCAGGGGGACAGGGGGGTATGATGAGCAGTTCTTC.

The chain couples TRBV7-2 to TRBJ2-5, with 7 nucleotides matching TRBD2. Per the germline V gene, CDR1 is SGHTA and CDR2 is FQGNSA. CDR3 length: 15 amino acids. Trimming removed 1 base from V and 4 bases from J; junction bases left unmatched: 6. The CDR3 coding sequence is TGTGCCAGCAGCTTAGTGGCGGGAGCGGTAGAGACCCAGTACTTC. Protein sequence: CASSLVAGAVETQYF.

The chain carries TRBV23-1 and TRBJ1-1; TRBD1 matches at 8 bases. TRBV23-1 is classed as an ORF, of uncertain function. This CDR3 has 15 amino acids. Trimming cost V 8 bases and J 1 base; bases outside gene matches: 9. The chain's CDR3 is CASGFRGPENTEAFF. The CDR3 coding sequence is TGCGCCAGCGGATTCAGGGGGCCGGAGAACACTGAAGCTTTCTTT.